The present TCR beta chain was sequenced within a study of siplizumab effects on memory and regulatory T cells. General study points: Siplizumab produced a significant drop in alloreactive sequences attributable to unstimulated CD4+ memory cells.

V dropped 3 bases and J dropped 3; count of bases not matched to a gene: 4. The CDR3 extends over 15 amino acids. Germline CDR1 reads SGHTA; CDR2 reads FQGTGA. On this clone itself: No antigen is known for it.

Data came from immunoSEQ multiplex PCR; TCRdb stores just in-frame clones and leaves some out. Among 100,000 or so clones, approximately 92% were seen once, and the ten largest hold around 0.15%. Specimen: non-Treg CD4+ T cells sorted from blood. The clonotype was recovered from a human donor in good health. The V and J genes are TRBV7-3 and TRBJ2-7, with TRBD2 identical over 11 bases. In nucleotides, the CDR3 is TGTGCCAGCAGCTTTTCGGGACTAGCGGACTACGAGCAGTACTTC. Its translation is CASSFSGLADYEQYF.